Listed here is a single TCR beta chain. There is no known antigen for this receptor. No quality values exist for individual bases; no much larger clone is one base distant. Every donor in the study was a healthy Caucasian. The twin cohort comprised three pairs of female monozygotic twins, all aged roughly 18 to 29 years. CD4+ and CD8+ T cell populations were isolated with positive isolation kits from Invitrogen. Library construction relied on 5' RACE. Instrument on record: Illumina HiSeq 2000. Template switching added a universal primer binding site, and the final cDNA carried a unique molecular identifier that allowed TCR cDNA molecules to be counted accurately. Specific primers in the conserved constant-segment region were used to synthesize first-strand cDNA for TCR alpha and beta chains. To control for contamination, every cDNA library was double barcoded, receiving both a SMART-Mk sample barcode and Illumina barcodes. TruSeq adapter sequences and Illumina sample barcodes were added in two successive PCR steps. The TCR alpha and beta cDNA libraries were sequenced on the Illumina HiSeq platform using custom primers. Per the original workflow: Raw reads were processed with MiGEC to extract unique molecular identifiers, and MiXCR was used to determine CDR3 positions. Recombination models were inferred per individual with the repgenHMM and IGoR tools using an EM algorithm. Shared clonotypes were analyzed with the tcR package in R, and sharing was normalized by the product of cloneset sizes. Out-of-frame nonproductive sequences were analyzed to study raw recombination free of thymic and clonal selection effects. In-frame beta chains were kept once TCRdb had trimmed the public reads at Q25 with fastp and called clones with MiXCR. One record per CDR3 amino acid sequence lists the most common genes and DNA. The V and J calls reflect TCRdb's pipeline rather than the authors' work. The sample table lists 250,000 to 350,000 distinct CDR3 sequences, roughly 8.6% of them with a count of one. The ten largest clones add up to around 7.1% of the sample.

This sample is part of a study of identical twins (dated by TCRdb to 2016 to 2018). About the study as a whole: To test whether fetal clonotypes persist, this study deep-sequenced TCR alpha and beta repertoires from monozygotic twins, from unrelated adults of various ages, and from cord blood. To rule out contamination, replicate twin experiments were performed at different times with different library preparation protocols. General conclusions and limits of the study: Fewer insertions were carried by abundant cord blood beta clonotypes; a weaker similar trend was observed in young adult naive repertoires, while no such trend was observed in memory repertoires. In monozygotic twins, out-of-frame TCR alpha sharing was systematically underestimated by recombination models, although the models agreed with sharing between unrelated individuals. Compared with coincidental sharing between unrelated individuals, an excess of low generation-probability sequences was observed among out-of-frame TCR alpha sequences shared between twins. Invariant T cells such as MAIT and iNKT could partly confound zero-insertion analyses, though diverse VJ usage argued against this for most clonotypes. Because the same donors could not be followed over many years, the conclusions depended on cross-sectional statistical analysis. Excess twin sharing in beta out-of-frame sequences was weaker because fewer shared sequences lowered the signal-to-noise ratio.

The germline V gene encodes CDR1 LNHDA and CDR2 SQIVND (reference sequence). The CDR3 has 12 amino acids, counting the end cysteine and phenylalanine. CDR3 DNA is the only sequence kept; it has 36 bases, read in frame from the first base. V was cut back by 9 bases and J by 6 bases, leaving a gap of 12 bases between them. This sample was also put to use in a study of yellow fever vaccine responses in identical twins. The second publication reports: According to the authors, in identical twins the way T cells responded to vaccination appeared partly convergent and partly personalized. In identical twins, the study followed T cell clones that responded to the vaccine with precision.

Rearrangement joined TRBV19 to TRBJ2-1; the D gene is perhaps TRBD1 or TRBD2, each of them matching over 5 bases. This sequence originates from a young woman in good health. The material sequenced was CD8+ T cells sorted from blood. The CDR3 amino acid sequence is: CASRDGLNEQFF. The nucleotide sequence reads TGTGCCAGCCGGGACGGACTCAATGAGCAGTTCTTC. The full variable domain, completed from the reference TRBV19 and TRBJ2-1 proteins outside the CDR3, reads DGGITQSPKYLFRKEGQNVTLSCEQNLNHDAMYWYRQDPGQGLRLIYYSQIVNDFQKGDIAEGYSVSREKKESFPLTVTSAQKNPTAFYLCASRDGLNEQFFGPGTRLTVL.